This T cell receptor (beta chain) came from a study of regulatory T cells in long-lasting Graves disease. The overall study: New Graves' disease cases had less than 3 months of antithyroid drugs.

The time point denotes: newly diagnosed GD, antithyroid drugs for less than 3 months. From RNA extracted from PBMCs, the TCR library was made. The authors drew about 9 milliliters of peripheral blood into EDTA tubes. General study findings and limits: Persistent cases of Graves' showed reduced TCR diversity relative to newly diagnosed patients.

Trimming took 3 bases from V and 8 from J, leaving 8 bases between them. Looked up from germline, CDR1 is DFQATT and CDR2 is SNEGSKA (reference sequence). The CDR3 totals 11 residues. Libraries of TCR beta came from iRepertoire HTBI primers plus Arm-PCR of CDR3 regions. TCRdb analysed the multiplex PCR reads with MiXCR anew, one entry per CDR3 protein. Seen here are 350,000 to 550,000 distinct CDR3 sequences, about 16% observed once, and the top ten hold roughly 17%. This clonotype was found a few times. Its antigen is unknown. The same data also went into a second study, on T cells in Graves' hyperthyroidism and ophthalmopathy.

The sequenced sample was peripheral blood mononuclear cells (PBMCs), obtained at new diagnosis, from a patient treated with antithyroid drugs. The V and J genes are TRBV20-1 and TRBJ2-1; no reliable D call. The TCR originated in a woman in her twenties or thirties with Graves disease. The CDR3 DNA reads TGCAGTGCTAGCATAGACTATGAGCAGTTCTTC. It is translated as CSASIDYEQFF.